This T cell receptor (beta chain) originates from a study of T cell repertoires in cytomegalovirus infection. Notes on this clonotype: Its specificity is not known.

TCRdb re-called the reads through MiXCR, storing one row per CDR3 protein. The sample has 700,000 to 850,000 distinct CDR3 sequences; approximately 32% are singletons. Study-wide points: Carriers of CMV plus the relevant HLA were identified by cumulative public TCR beta family frequency.

The clonotype originates from a human donor in good health (CMV status not recorded). Some clones in this sample may be carry-over from other donors' samples. Here the sequenced sample was cultured CD8+ T cells from PBMCs, taken from culture after CMV antigen stimulation.

This CDR3 reads CASSFQGEQYF. CDR3 coding DNA: TGTGCCAGCAGTTTCCAGGGCGAGCAGTACTTC. This chain uses TRBV27 with TRBJ2-7; perhaps TRBD1 as D (5 bases). The CDR3 runs to 11 residues. CDR1 is MNHEY, CDR2 SMNVEV, per germline (reference sequence). The V and J ends lost 3 bases and 6 bases respectively, with 6 bases between them.